This T cell receptor (beta chain) was captured by sequencing in a study of vaccination effects on CD4 cells after COVID-19. The study, taken as a whole, reports: Marked clonal contraction of infection- and vaccine-induced clones was seen late after vaccination.

Sequenced by immunoSEQ multiplex PCR; TCRdb stores in-frame clones only, minus some. Among under 40,000 clones listed, approximately 84% were seen once. After expansion with viral peptide pools in the ViraFEST assay, antigen-specific CD4+ T cells were sequenced. With about ten days of culture completed, CD4+ T cells were isolated. Each person got two doses of an mRNA SARS-CoV-2 vaccine, BNT162b2 or mRNA-1273. This clone was seen a few times. What it binds is unknown. CDR3 size: 18 residues. Germline CDR1 and CDR2: SGHVS and FQNEAQ. V lost 5 bases to trimming and J lost 0 bases, with 22 bases between them.

The sequencing used CD4+ T cells from PBMCs cultured with HCoV-NL63 spike peptides, collected after COVID-19 vaccination. J is TRBJ1-1 and V is TRBV7-8, with unresolved D. The TCR comes from a human donor who received a COVID-19 vaccine. Some clones in this sample may be carry-over from other donors' samples. CDR3 residues: CASSPPWGPNLMNTEAFF. CDR3 nucleotides: TGTGCCAGCAGCCCACCCTGGGGTCCCAATCTCATGAACACTGAAGCTTTCTTT.